This entry concerns a single TCR beta chain. Its specificity is not known. cDNA synthesis was performed in eight separate reactions for each sample. TCRdb re-called the 5' RACE reads and catalogs CDR3 proteins one per entry, DNA excluded. This repertoire includes fewer than 550,000 distinct CDR3 sequences. This specimen comes from a study of monozygotic twins with inflammatory bowel disease. Study-level points and caveats: Immunosuppressive treatments were not uniform, and this may have added variability to patient repertoires.

Investigators pulled total RNA out of whole blood and did not sort T cells. Germline CDR1 reads MNHEY; CDR2 reads SMNVEV (reference sequence). This CDR3 spans 14 amino acids. V is TRBV27 and J is TRBJ1-1; absent DNA, TCRdb's TRBD1 call cannot be checked. The sequence was obtained from a human donor with ulcerative colitis or Crohn's disease, or a healthy co-twin of an affected twin (not recorded which). Sequencing was done on a sample of blood. This CDR3 is CASSLNGQGARAFF.